These T cell receptor beta chains were read from a single sample in a study of cytotoxic CD8 clonotypes in ibrutinib-treated CLL. The protocol was immunoSEQ multiplex PCR, while the TCRdb copy is restricted to in-frame clones and leaves out a portion. The sample shows roughly 250,000 clones, less than 75% of them seen only once. The sample in question was PBMCs, obtained after 24 months of ibrutinib treatment. The origin of the receptors is a human donor with chronic lymphocytic leukemia. Both conserved end residues are part of each CDR3. The D gene is left open where the match is weak. A row's size may be missing; if present it is once, few, many or a size class.

D,J,size,V,CDR3,DNA
NA,TRBJ1-5,NA,TRBV5-4,CASSSEGRDQPQHF,TGTGCCAGCAGCTCCGAGGGGAGAGATCAGCCCCAGCATTTT
TRBD2,TRBJ2-5,NA,TRBV9,CASSEAGSLRGTQYF,TGTGCCAGCAGCGAAGCGGGGTCCCTCCGGGGGACCCAGTACTTC
NA,TRBJ2-1,NA,TRBV30,CAWTWGAELGNEQFF,TGTGCCTGGACATGGGGAGCGGAGCTAGGGAATGAGCAGTTCTTC
NA,TRBJ2-3,NA,TRBV29-1,CSVEGLTDTQYF,TGCAGCGTTGAGGGACTGACAGATACGCAGTATTTT
NA,TRBJ2-5,NA,TRBV11-3,CASSLGIQETQYF,TGTGCCAGCAGCTTAGGCATTCAAGAGACCCAGTACTTC
NA,TRBJ1-5,few,TRBV15,CATSSPILGHSYQPQHF,TGTGCCACCAGCAGCCCAATCCTGGGGCATAGCTATCAGCCCCAGCATTTT
NA,TRBJ1-2,NA,TRBV7-3,CASSQQGDYGYTF,TGTGCCAGCAGCCAACAGGGTGACTATGGCTACACCTTC
NA,TRBJ2-7,few,TRBV27,CASKRDPDDYEQYF,TGTGCCAGCAAACGGGACCCGGATGACTACGAGCAGTACTTC
NA,TRBJ2-6,few,TRBV11-3,CASSLGGQLSGANVLTF,TGTGCCAGCAGCTTAGGGGGACAACTCTCTGGGGCCAACGTCCTGACTTTC
NA,TRBJ2-1,few,TRBV5-6,CASSLDSYNEQFF,TGTGCCAGCAGCCTCGACTCGTACAATGAGCAGTTCTTC
TRBD2,TRBJ2-7,NA,TRBV6-6,CASSHRPSGSDEQYF,TGTGCCAGCAGTCACAGGCCTAGCGGGAGTGACGAGCAGTACTTC
NA,TRBJ2-1,NA,TRBV27,CASSLERSSYNEQFF,TGTGCCAGCTCATTAGAGCGATCCTCCTACAATGAGCAGTTCTTC
TRBD2,TRBJ2-3,NA,TRBV9,CASSVGFLGTSGSRTDTQYF,TGTGCCAGCAGCGTAGGATTCCTCGGGACTAGCGGGAGTAGGACAGATACGCAGTATTTT
NA,TRBJ2-3,NA,TRBV6-5,CASSYSGSNTDTQYF,TGTGCCAGCAGTTATTCCGGCTCAAACACAGATACGCAGTATTTT
NA,TRBJ2-6,NA,TRBV27,CASSLGYGPGANVLTF,TGTGCCAGCAGTTTGGGGTACGGGCCCGGGGCCAACGTCCTGACTTTC